This TCR beta chain stems from a study of T cells in Graves' hyperthyroidism and ophthalmopathy. Whole-study findings and limits: Model-based prediction identified ophthalmopathy a median roughly 5.9 months prior to its onset.

There are many counts of this clonotype. The antigen is not known. Trimming took 3 bases from V and 5 from J; bases not matched to a gene: 1. CDR1 is MDHEN, CDR2 SYDVKM, per germline. The CDR3 is 15 residues long. TCR beta CDR3 regions were amplified from RNA. HTBI primers were the set used in a first-round RT-PCR of the TCR CDR3. TCRdb independently ran MiXCR on the multiplex PCR reads; one entry per CDR3 protein. The table shows nearly 600,000 distinct CDR3 sequences, with approximately 14% occurring only once. The study left out patients who had uncontrolled infection, other autoimmune disease, pregnancy or lactation. For the diagnoses, clinical symptoms, serum thyroxine and TRAb, thyroid ultrasound and orbital computed tomography were used.

The sample comprised blood. The V call is TRBV28, the J call TRBJ1-6; 10 nucleotides agree with TRBD1. The source is a woman aged 18-29 years with Graves' ophthalmopathy. The chain's CDR3 is CASSFGTGDNSPLHF. CDR3 nucleotide sequence: TGTGCCAGCAGTTTCGGGACAGGGGATAATTCACCCCTCCACTTT.